This is a list of T cell receptor beta chains from one sample in a study of CD8+CD57+ T cells in acquired aplastic anemia. TCRdb recomputed calls from the reads with MiXCR, one row per CDR3 protein. The table shows about 160,000 distinct CDR3 sequences, with roughly 48% occurring only once. The sequencing input was sorted CD4+, CD8+, or CD8+CD57+ T cells (not recorded which) from PBMCs. These receptors all come from a human donor with aplastic anemia. CDR3s include the opening cysteine and the closing phenylalanine or tryptophan. D genes are given only for firm matches. Rows give clone size only sometimes, using once, few, many, or a class for an expanded clone.

TRBJ2-1	TRBV9	many	TRBD2	TGTGCCAGCAGCGAGCGGGGGACCCCCTACAATGAGCAGTTCTTC	CASSERGTPYNEQFF
TRBJ2-7	TRBV20-1	many	-	TGCAGTGCCACAGGGACTCGTACTTCCTACGAGCAGTACTTC	CSATGTRTSYEQYF
TRBJ2-2	TRBV24-1	-	-	TGTGCCACCAGTGGGTCCGGGGAGCTGTTTTTT	CATSGSGELFF
TRBJ1-5	TRBV19	few	TRBD1	TGTGCCAGTAGTAGGGGGGACAGGGGGCGCAATCAGCCCCAGCATTTT	CASSRGDRGRNQPQHF
TRBJ2-3	TRBV14	few	TRBD1	TGTGCCAGCAGCTCTTTTGGGACAGGGACCACAGATACGCAGTATTTT	CASSSFGTGTTDTQYF
TRBJ2-3	TRBV3-1	-	TRBD2	TGTGCCAGCAGCCCCGGGACTAGCGGGCCCACCACACAGGATACGCAGTATTTT	CASSPGTSGPTTQDTQYF
TRBJ1-2	TRBV4-2	-	-	TGTGCCAGCAGCAACCCGGGATCGGACGCCGATGGCTACACCTTC	CASSNPGSDADGYTF
TRBJ2-2	TRBV12-3/TRBV12-4	many	TRBD2	TGTGCCAGCAGTGAGGGACTAGCGGGGCCGCGGACCGGGGAGCTGTTTTTT	CASSEGLAGPRTGELFF
TRBJ2-3	TRBV29-1	-	-	TGCAGCGGTGATTCACAGGGAATGGGAACAGATACGCAGTATTTT	CSGDSQGMGTDTQYF
TRBJ2-3	TRBV10-3	many	TRBD1	TGTGCCACCACCCATAAGGAGACAGGGCGCACAGATACGCAGTATTTT	CATTHKETGRTDTQYF
TRBJ1-2	TRBV25-1	once	-	TGTGCCAGCAGTGGCGGGGCGGGGGGAGGATATGGCTACACCTTC	CASSGGAGGGYGYTF
TRBJ1-1	TRBV7-9	many	-	TGTGCCAGCAGCCTCCTATCGCAAATGAACACTGAAGCTTTCTTT	CASSLLSQMNTEAFF
TRBJ2-5	TRBV20-1	-	TRBD1	TGCAGTGCTAGTGGTGTCGGGACAGGTAAAGAGACCCAGTACTTC	CSASGVGTGKETQYF
TRBJ1-5	TRBV2	-	-	TGTGCCAGCAGCCCCGGTCCCTACCATAGCAATCAGCCCCAGCATTTT	CASSPGPYHSNQPQHF
TRBJ2-7	TRBV10-3	once	-	TGTGCCATCAGTGAAAGTCCGGGACGTCAACACTCCTACGAGCAGTACTTC	CAISESPGRQHSYEQYF
TRBJ1-5	TRBV24-1	-	-	TGTGCCACCAGTGATCCGGGGGCAGGACAGCCCCAGCATTTT	CATSDPGAGQPQHF
TRBJ1-2	TRBV6-5	few	TRBD1	TGTGCCAGCAGTTTAAAGGGACAGGGGTATAACTATGGCTACACCTTC	CASSLKGQGYNYGYTF
TRBJ1-1	TRBV14	-	-	TGTGCCAGCAGCCAGTTTTCCAGGGGTGAAGCTTTCTTT	CASSQFSRGEAFF
TRBJ2-7	TRBV4-3	many	-	TGCGCCAGCAGCCAAGGGCAGTTATCCTACGAGCAGTACTTC	CASSQGQLSYEQYF